Below are 21 T cell receptor beta chains sequenced from a single sample in a study of early T cells in non-severe SARS-CoV-2 infection. TCRdb processed the 5' RACE reads anew with MiXCR; each CDR3 protein has one entry. The repertoire holds 60,000 to 85,000 distinct CDR3 sequences, with around 16% as singletons. Sequenced input: whole blood. Source of these receptors: an adult who was a healthcare worker with PCR-confirmed SARS-CoV-2 infection or an uninfected control (not recorded which).

This clonotype has more than one count but fewer than ten. The chain uses TRBV6-1 and TRBJ1-1; TRBD1 matches 7 bases. CDR3 length: 14 amino acids. J lost 1 base, V lost 7 bases, and 6 bases had no gene match. Germline loops: CDR1 MNHNS, CDR2 SASEGT. CDR3 amino acids: CASTGQFENTEAFF. CDR3 sequence (DNA): TGTGCCAGCACGGGACAGTTCGAGAACACTGAAGCTTTCTTT.

In this sample, this clonotype turned up a few times. The chain carries TRBV5-1 and TRBJ1-2, with 9 bases aligning to TRBD1. Germline CDR1 reads SGHRS; CDR2 reads YFSETQ. The V and J ends lost 4 bases and 7 bases, in that order; junction bases with no gene match: 8. The CDR3 is 14 amino acids. CDR3 sequence (DNA): TGCGCCAGCAGCCCCGGGACAGGGACTATTGGCTACACCTTC. This encodes CASSPGTGTIGYTF.

The rearrangement joins TRBV9 to TRBJ1-6, with D possibly matching TRBD1 (5 bases). This CDR3 comprises 15 residues. CDR1 SGDLS and CDR2 YYNGEE come from the germline V gene. V was shortened by 2 bases and J by 2 bases, with 8 bases between the two germline ends. For the CDR3, the DNA is TGTGCCAGCAGCGTCCGGGGGGCCTATAATTCACCCCTCCACTTT. Residues: CASSVRGAYNSPLHF.

This clonotype came up many times. The gene calls are TRBV3-1 and TRBJ2-2, with 7 positions matching TRBD1. CDR3 size: 15 residues. CDR1 and CDR2 from the germline V gene are LGHDT and YNNKEL (reference sequence). Trimming removed 6 bases from V and 3 bases from J; junction bases left unmatched: 7. The CDR3 loop reads CASRRRDSHTGELFF. The CDR3 DNA reads as TGTGCCAGCAGGCGACGGGACAGCCACACCGGGGAGCTGTTTTTT.

In this sample, this clonotype turned up many times. The rearrangement uses TRBV6-5 and TRBJ1-1; D remains unclear. V was shortened by 6 bases and J by 6 bases, with 23 bases between the two germline ends. This CDR3 has 16 amino acids. Germline CDR1 MNHEY, CDR2 SVGAGI. The DNA of the CDR3 is TGTGCCAGCAGCCCGCGGATCGGTCGGGCCGGGGCTGAAGCTTTCTTT. It translates to CASSPRIGRAGAEAFF.

The chain has TRBV7-9 and TRBJ1-2; D is unclear. V gave up 5 bases and J gave up 10 bases, with 5 bases separating them. Per the germline V gene, CDR1 is SEHNR and CDR2 is FQNEAQ (reference sequence). The CDR3 covers 9 residues. CDR3 sequence (DNA): TGTGCCAGCAGCCCGGTCTACACCTTC. Protein: CASSPVYTF.

This clonotype was observed a handful of times. The chain combines TRBV7-9 with TRBJ2-1; no definite D call. CDR1 and CDR2 (germline): SEHNR, FQNEAQ (reference sequence). The ends were cut back, 1 base at V and 5 bases at J, with 6 bases in the middle. CDR3 size: 13 residues. CDR3 amino acids: CASSLVTDNEQFF. CDR3 bases: TGTGCCAGCAGCTTAGTCACAGACAATGAGCAGTTCTTC.

This clonotype was detected ten times or more. This rearrangement joins TRBV7-8 to TRBJ1-1; D not certain. Germline CDR1 reads SGHVS; CDR2 reads FQNEAQ. The CDR3 sequence is 18 residues long. The ends were cut back, 4 bases at V and 7 bases at J, with 28 bases in the middle. CDR3 protein: CASSSKGVMVPIRLEAFF. CDR3 in DNA: TGTGCCAGCAGCTCCAAGGGCGTGATGGTCCCGATTCGGCTTGAAGCTTTCTTT. Full variable domain (remainder filled in from reference TRBV7-8 and TRBJ1-1): GAGVSQSPRYKVAKRGQDVALRCDPISGHVSLFWYQQALGQGPEFLTYFQNEAQLDKSGLPSDRFFAERPEGSVSTLKIQRTQQEDSAVYLCASSSKGVMVPIRLEAFFGQGTRLTVV.

This chain links TRBV27 with TRBJ1-5, with D unresolved. Germline values: CDR1 MNHEY, CDR2 SMNVEV (reference sequence). CDR3 length: 13 residues. The V gene lost 4 bases and the J gene lost 4 bases, with 8 bases spanning the gap. The CDR3 protein is CASSWQENQPQHF. The CDR3 nucleotides read TGTGCCAGCAGTTGGCAGGAGAATCAGCCCCAGCATTTT.

This sequence joins TRBV2 and TRBJ2-2; D is uncertain. CDR1 and CDR2 from the germline V gene are SNHLY and FYNNEI. Trimming shortened V by 6 bases and J by 6 bases, and 5 bases separated the two germline ends. The CDR3 runs to 11 residues. The CDR3 sequence is CASRGAGELFF. CDR3 nucleotides: TGTGCCAGCAGGGGTGCCGGGGAGCTGTTTTTT.

The V gene is TRBV2, the J gene TRBJ2-2; D not certain. V gave up 0 bases and J gave up 8 bases, with 10 bases separating them. This CDR3 has 14 residues. CDR1 and CDR2 (germline): SNHLY, FYNNEI. CDR3 bases: TGTGCCAGCAGTGAAGCGTCCGGGCCGGGGGAGCTGTTTTTT. This translates into CASSEASGPGELFF.

This chain links TRBV19 with TRBJ2-1; a weak D match, TRBD1 (5 bases). V lost 3 bases and J lost 7, with 13 bases in between. The germline V gene encodes CDR1 LNHDA and CDR2 SQIVND (reference sequence). The CDR3 is made up of 14 amino acids. Written as DNA, the CDR3 is TGTGCCAGTAGTATCGTGACAGCATTGAATGAGCAGTTCTTC. Amino acids: CASSIVTALNEQFF.

This clonotype has just a few counts. The rearrangement joins TRBV19 to TRBJ2-1, with 12 bases identical to TRBD1. The CDR3 runs 16 residues. J gave up 10 bases and V 6 bases, and 13 bases lay outside the gene matches. CDR1 is LNHDA and CDR2 is SQIVND in the germline V gene (reference sequence). The CDR3, as DNA: TGTGCCAGTAGCCCTGCGCCGGGACAGGGGGCAGGGGAGCAGTTCTTC. It encodes CASSPAPGQGAGEQFF. Full variable domain (remainder filled in from reference TRBV19 and TRBJ2-1): DGGITQSPKYLFRKEGQNVTLSCEQNLNHDAMYWYRQDPGQGLRLIYYSQIVNDFQKGDIAEGYSVSREKKESFPLTVTSAQKNPTAFYLCASSPAPGQGAGEQFFGPGTRLTVL.

This clonotype was observed a few times. The rearrangement uses TRBV4-1 and TRBJ2-1; TRBD2 matches at 9 bases. Germline CDR1 reads MGHRA; CDR2 reads YSYEKL. There are 16 residues in the CDR3. The ends lost 4 bases at V and 4 bases at J; junction bases unmatched: 8. Written as DNA, the CDR3 is TGCGCCAGCAGCCTTAACATAGCGGGGGAGTACAATGAGCAGTTCTTC. Translated: CASSLNIAGEYNEQFF.

J is TRBJ2-1 and V is TRBV29-1; possibly TRBD2 for D (5 bases). The V and J ends lost 1 base and 4 bases respectively, with 14 bases between them. Germline V gene data show CDR1 as SQVTM and CDR2 as ANQGSEA. CDR3 length: 15 residues. CDR3 sequence (DNA): TGCAGCGTTGAAGTAGAACCACTAGAATACAATGAGCAGTTCTTC. Its protein is CSVEVEPLEYNEQFF.

J is TRBJ1-2 and V is TRBV4-3; 9 nucleotides agree with TRBD1. The length of the CDR3 is 13 residues. Germline V gene sequence: CDR1 LGHNA, CDR2 YSLEER. The junction had 0 bases not matched to a gene; V was cut back by 1 base and J by 6 bases. DNA of the CDR3: TGCGCCAGCAGCCAAGGGACAGGGGATGGCTACACCTTC. This encodes CASSQGTGDGYTF.

There are a few counts of this clonotype. The chain couples TRBV7-6 to TRBJ2-1; TRBD2 matches 12 bases. CDR3 length equals 19 residues. Losses at the gene ends were 1 base for V and 3 bases for J; bases not matched to a gene: 10. CDR1 is SGHVS and CDR2 is FNYEAQ in the germline V gene. The CDR3 sequence is CASSLGPVTSGRFYNEQFF. The CDR3 nucleotides are TGTGCCAGCAGCTTAGGCCCCGTTACTAGCGGGAGGTTCTACAATGAGCAGTTCTTC.

This clonotype has just a few counts. The chain links TRBV29-1 to TRBJ1-5; 8 nucleotides agree with TRBD1. The CDR3 extends over 15 amino acids. CDR1 SQVTM and CDR2 ANQGSEA come from the germline V gene. CDR3 nucleotide sequence: TGCAGGATTACGGACAGGGAGTATAGCAATCAGCCCCAGCATTTT. It is translated as CRITDREYSNQPQHF.

The J gene is TRBJ2-1, the V gene TRBV12-3 or TRBV12-4; 13 nucleotides agree with TRBD2. The CDR3 extends over 15 amino acids. V trimming: 6 bases; J trimming: 4 bases; junction bases outside the gene matches: 3. The CDR3 nucleotides read TGTGCCAGCAGGGCGGGACTAGCGGGATACAATGAGCAGTTCTTC. Amino acids: CASRAGLAGYNEQFF.

This chain uses TRBV5-1 with TRBJ1-2; TRBD1 matches at 7 bases. The CDR3 covers 16 residues. V lost 3 bases, J lost 8 bases, and 16 bases stayed unmatched. The germline V gene encodes CDR1 SGHRS and CDR2 YFSETQ. CDR3: CASSSGTANALGGYTF. As DNA, the CDR3 is TGCGCCAGCAGCTCCGGGACAGCCAATGCCCTCGGAGGCTACACCTTC.

The chain combines TRBV27 with TRBJ1-2; 9 bases fit TRBD1. The CDR3 is made up of 15 amino acids. J gave up 3 bases and V 10 bases, and 12 bases lay outside the gene matches. Germline V lookup: CDR1 MNHEY, CDR2 SMNVEV (reference sequence). The CDR3 nucleotides are TGTGCCACTCATTATCCGGGACAGGGTGACTATGGCTACACCTTC. This sequence encodes CATHYPGQGDYGYTF.